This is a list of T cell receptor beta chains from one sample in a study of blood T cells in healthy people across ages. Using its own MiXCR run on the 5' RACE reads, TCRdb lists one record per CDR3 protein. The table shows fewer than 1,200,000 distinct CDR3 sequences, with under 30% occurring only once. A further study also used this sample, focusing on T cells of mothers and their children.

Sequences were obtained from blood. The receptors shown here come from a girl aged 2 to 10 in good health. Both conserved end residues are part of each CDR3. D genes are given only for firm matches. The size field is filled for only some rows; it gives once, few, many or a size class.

TGTGCCAGCAGCTCGGACAGTCGACTTCGGGGCTACACCTTC	CASSSDSRLRGYTF	TRBJ1-2	NA	NA	TRBV11-2
TGTGCCAGCAGCTTACCTGTCTCCCACTACAATGAGCAGTTCTTC	CASSLPVSHYNEQFF	TRBJ2-1	NA	NA	TRBV11-2
TGTGCCAGCAGCCAAGTCCGCTCTAGTCGCGAGCAGTACTTC	CASSQVRSSREQYF	TRBJ2-7	NA	NA	TRBV3-1
TGTGCCAGCAGTTGGGGGGAGTCCCCCAATGAAAAACTGTTTTTT	CASSWGESPNEKLFF	TRBJ1-4	NA	NA	TRBV27
TGTGCCAGCAGCCAGGGTTTCGAAGAGACCCAGTGCTTC	CASSQGFEETQCF	TRBJ2-5	NA	NA	TRBV7-9
TGTGCCAGCAGTTTCCGTTTGGTCGTGAATGGCTACACCTTC	CASSFRLVVNGYTF	TRBJ1-2	NA	NA	TRBV28
TGCAGTGCTGGAGGACTAGCGGGATCGGTAAATGAGCAGTTCTTC	CSAGGLAGSVNEQFF	TRBJ2-1	TRBD2	few	TRBV20-1
TGTGCCACCCAACCTAACAGGGGCGGGGATACGCAGTATTTT	CATQPNRGGDTQYF	TRBJ2-3	TRBD1	few	TRBV15
TGTGCCAGCAGCGAGGGAGGGGGGGTTTTAGAGACCCAGTACTTC	CASSEGGGVLETQYF	TRBJ2-5	NA	few	TRBV9
TGTGCCAGCACCTTTAGAGGTACAGGGAGCGAGCAGTACTTC	CASTFRGTGSEQYF	TRBJ2-7	NA	NA	TRBV12-3/TRBV12-4
TGCGCCAGCAGTTCGGGGGGTGGAGGCTATGGCTACACCTTC	CASSSGGGGYGYTF	TRBJ1-2	NA	NA	TRBV5-1
TGTGCCAGTAGTGGGTGGACAGGGCCACAAGAGACCCAGTACTTC	CASSGWTGPQETQYF	TRBJ2-5	TRBD1	NA	TRBV19
TGTGCCAGCAGTTACCGGCAGTCGGGGGTGAGTTACGAGCAGTACTTC	CASSYRQSGVSYEQYF	TRBJ2-7	NA	NA	TRBV6-2/TRBV6-3
TGCGCCAGCGAGAGCGGGAGGGCCTACAATGAGCAGTTCTTC	CASESGRAYNEQFF	TRBJ2-1	TRBD2	NA	TRBV10-2
TGCAGCGCTACCGGGGAGGGGGCGAGGACCGGGGAGCTGTTTTTT	CSATGEGARTGELFF	TRBJ2-2	NA	NA	TRBV29-1
TGTGCCAGCAGTTTCGTCCCGACAGGGGAGGGCTATGGCTACACCTTC	CASSFVPTGEGYGYTF	TRBJ1-2	TRBD1	few	TRBV12-3/TRBV12-4